This TCR beta chain derives from a study of patients and donors after allogeneic stem cell transplantation. This CDR3 comprises 16 residues. Germline CDR1 is SQVTM and CDR2 is ANQGSEA. The ends lost 1 base at V and 6 bases at J; junction bases unmatched: 11. TCRdb reanalysed the RT-PCR reads using MiXCR and keeps one entry per CDR3 protein. The table shows about a million distinct CDR3 sequences, with roughly 17% occurring only once. The receptor comes from a human donor who was either an allogeneic HSCT recipient or a stem cell or donor lymphocyte infusion donor (not recorded which). It is not recorded whose cells these are; they may come from a transplant donor. Sample: blood, either unsorted or a sorted T cell fraction (not recorded which). The gene calls are TRBV29-1 and TRBJ2-1, with TRBD2 identical over 8 bases. The CDR3: CSVEVLTAGVVNEQFF. The CDR3 DNA sequence: TGCAGCGTTGAAGTGCTGACAGCGGGAGTAGTCAATGAGCAGTTCTTC.